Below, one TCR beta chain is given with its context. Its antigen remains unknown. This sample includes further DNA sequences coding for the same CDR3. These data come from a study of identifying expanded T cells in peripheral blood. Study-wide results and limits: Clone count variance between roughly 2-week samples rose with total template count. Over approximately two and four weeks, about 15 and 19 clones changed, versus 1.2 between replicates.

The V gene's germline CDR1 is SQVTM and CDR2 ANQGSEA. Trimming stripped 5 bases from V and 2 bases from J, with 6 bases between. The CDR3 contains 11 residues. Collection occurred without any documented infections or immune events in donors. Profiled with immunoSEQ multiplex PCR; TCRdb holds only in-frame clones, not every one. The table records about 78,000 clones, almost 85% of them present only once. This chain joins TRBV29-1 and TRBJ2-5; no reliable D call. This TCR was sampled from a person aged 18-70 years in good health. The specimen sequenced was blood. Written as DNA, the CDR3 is TGCAGCGTTCGCCCTCAAGAGACCCAGTACTTC. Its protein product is CSVRPQETQYF.